The clone carrying this TCR beta chain is classed as medium-sized. Its matching antigen is unknown. This sample is drawn from a study of cytomegalovirus exposure and HLA in healthy donors. Study-level points and caveats: The authors listed 150 or so TCR beta chains as cytomegalovirus-associated.

From germline, CDR1 is MNHEY and CDR2 SVGAGI. V lost 2 bases and J 8 bases, leaving 10 bases between the germline ends. CDR3 length: 13 residues. PCR amplification relied on 60 Vbeta primers (plus 13 Jbeta primers). Authors' methods: About 9.9 million shared chains were among around 80 million unique TCR beta chains counted in a later analysis. The method was immunoSEQ multiplex PCR; TCRdb's version includes in-frame clones alone and lacks a portion of them. V, J and clone size are taken as reported in that table, and D and trimming were inferred from the DNA itself. The sample consists of fewer than 250,000 clones, around 79% of them appearing once.

The sequencing input was PBMCs. This receptor was taken from a male donor in good health and CMV-seronegative. The rearrangement joins TRBV6-5 to TRBJ2-1; D is possibly TRBD2 (6 bases). This CDR3 reads CASSYGGPDEQFF. CDR3 DNA sequence: TGTGCCAGCAGTTACGGAGGGCCGGATGAGCAGTTCTTC.